This TCR beta chain originates from a study of blood T cell repertoires in COVID-19. Study-level information: COVID-19 samples, acute and convalescent, were from the United States, Italy and Spain. PBMCs, B-cell-depleted T cells, or T cells were the source of the cDNA or gDNA that made up the material.

Authors' data handling: For nucleated cells, counts were estimated from reference gene primer amplification. Profiling relied on immunoSEQ multiplex PCR, and the TCRdb table lists in-frame clones only, not all of them. D and trimming come from the DNA, and the V and J calls and clone size come from that table. The data hold approximately 50,000 clones, with 77% observed a single time. With V trimmed by 3 bases and J by 0 bases, 7 bases remained unmatched. This CDR3 region has 18 residues. From germline, CDR1 is SGHTA and CDR2 FQGTGA. Sequencing input: peripheral blood. The clonotype was recovered from a man between 65 and 85 years old with active or convalescent COVID-19. This rearrangement joins TRBV7-3 to TRBJ2-2, with TRBD2 matching 10 bases. CDR3 sequence: CASSFPRSGGTNTGELFF. CDR3 nucleotides: TGTGCCAGCAGCTTCCCACGTAGCGGGGGGACGAACACCGGGGAGCTGTTTTTT.